The 18 T cell receptor beta chains below were found in one sample sequenced in a study of regulatory T cells in long-lasting Graves disease (dated by TCRdb to about 2021). Preparation of the library involved multiplex PCR. Sequencing relied on an Illumina HiSeq 4000. TCR beta libraries were built with iRepertoire HTBI primers and Arm-PCR amplification of CDR3 regions. TCRdb redid the processing of the public reads, applying fastp at Q25 and MiXCR, and retained in-frame beta chains. Rows with a matching CDR3 protein are joined into one entry that keeps the most common DNA and genes. The sample table lists roughly 500,000 distinct CDR3 sequences, around 21% of them with a count of one. The ten biggest clones cover roughly 8% of the sample. Explained via the paper, the time point label denotes: persistent/refractory GD, antithyroid drugs over 5 years with positive TRAb. For both TCR sequencing and RNA sequencing, RNA was extracted from PBMCs in TRIzol.

The sequences come from peripheral blood mononuclear cells (PBMCs), collected when the disease was refractory, from a patient treated with antithyroid drugs. The receptors come from a female donor with Graves disease.

Note on this clonotype: It may be a read error: a sequence one base away is much more abundant. CDR3: CSVERWAGRGYEQYF. As DNA, the CDR3 is TGCAGCGTTGAAAGGTGGGCAGGGAGGGGGTACGAGCAGTACTTC. This chain uses TRBV29-1 with TRBJ2-7; a possible D gene is TRBD2 (7 bases). Deletions cut 2 bases from V and 4 bases from J, with 18 bases between. The CDR3 extends over 15 amino acids. Germline CDR1 SQVTM, CDR2 ANQGSEA.

V gene TRBV6-2 or TRBV6-3 combines with J gene TRBJ2-7; D is undetermined. The CDR3 covers 13 residues. The germline CDR1 and CDR2 sequences are MNHEY and SVGEGT. The V end was cut by 2 bases, the J end by 2 bases, with 7 bases between. CDR3 DNA sequence: TGTGCCAGCAGTTACGGATTCGCCTACGAGCAGTACTTC. Its translation is CASSYGFAYEQYF.

There are many counts of this clonotype. In DNA form, the CDR3 reads TGTGCCAGCGGGACATTCGGGTTTGAAGCTTTCTTT. This encodes CASGTFGFEAFF. This rearrangement joins TRBV6-1 to TRBJ1-1; tentative D call: TRBD1 (6 bases). The CDR3 contains 12 residues. Germline CDR1 and CDR2: MNHNS and SASEGT. Between the trimmed V and J ends, which lost 8 bases and 7 bases, there was a span of 14 bases.

This chain joins TRBV19 and TRBJ2-1; 8 bases agree with TRBD2. Germline V lookup: CDR1 LNHDA, CDR2 SQIVND (reference sequence). The CDR3 contains 15 residues. J lost 6 bases, V lost 2 bases, and 6 bases had no gene match. CDR3 loop: CASSIIKLAGNEQFF. The DNA of the CDR3 is TGTGCCAGTAGTATAATCAAGCTAGCGGGCAATGAGCAGTTCTTC.

The chain employs TRBV25-1 and TRBJ2-5; possibly TRBD1 for D (5 bases). Trimming pared 5 bases from V and 5 bases from J, leaving 24 bases between. The germline V gene encodes CDR1 MGHDK and CDR2 SYGVNS. This CDR3 has 17 residues. CDR3 DNA sequence: TGTGCCAGCAGTCATCGGCGCGAGACAGAGCCTGTGGAGACCCAGTACTTC. The encoded protein is CASSHRRETEPVETQYF. Variable domain in full (rest from reference TRBV25-1 and TRBJ2-5): EADIYQTPRYLVIGTGKKITLECSQTMGHDKMYWYQQDPGMELHLIHYSYGVNSTEKGDLSSESTVSRIRTEHFPLTLESARPSHTSQYLCASSHRRETEPVETQYFGPGTRLLVL.

This clonotype was counted at least ten times. The CDR3 bases are TGTGCCAGCAGCCCCGCCAGGGATGGCTCCTACGAGCAGTACTTC. Amino acid sequence: CASSPARDGSYEQYF. This chain uses TRBV7-2 with TRBJ2-7; a weak D match, TRBD1 (5 bases). V shed 5 bases and J shed 0 bases, with 14 bases lying between them. Germline CDR1 SGHTA, CDR2 FQGNSA. The CDR3 runs 15 residues.

This clonotype was counted many times. The chain recombines TRBV3-1 with TRBJ1-5; TRBD1 might be the D (6 bases). Looked up from germline, CDR1 is LGHDT and CDR2 is YNNKEL (reference sequence). The CDR3 runs 15 residues. V shed 4 bases and J shed 0 bases, with 10 bases lying between them. The CDR3 DNA reads TGTGCCAGCAGCCCGGGACAAAATAGCAATCAGCCCCAGCATTTT. Translation: CASSPGQNSNQPQHF. Drawing the rest from reference TRBV3-1 and TRBJ1-5, the complete variable domain is DTAVSQTPKYLVTQMGNDKSIKCEQNLGHDTMYWYKQDSKKFLKIMFSYNNKELIINETVPNRFSPKSPDKAHLNLHINSLELGDSAVYFCASSPGQNSNQPQHFGDGTRLSIL.

This clonotype was counted at least ten times. V and J are TRBV7-3 and TRBJ2-7; a possible D gene is TRBD1 (6 bases). The V gene lost 5 bases and the J gene lost 3 bases, with 17 bases spanning the gap. Per the germline V gene, CDR1 is SGHTA and CDR2 is FQGTGA. This CDR3 is built from 15 residues. CDR3 DNA sequence: TGTGCCAGCAGCCCGAACCGGACAGTGATCTACGAGCAGTACTTC. Its protein is CASSPNRTVIYEQYF.

This clonotype showed up just a few times. This chain connects TRBV3-1 to TRBJ2-7; D remains unclear. The germline gives CDR1 LGHDT, CDR2 YNNKEL (reference sequence). This CDR3 has 13 amino acids. Trimming left V 4 bases short and J 3 bases short, with 10 bases between. The CDR3 loop is CASSPLLGYEQYF. In nucleotides, the CDR3 is TGTGCCAGCAGCCCCTTGCTAGGCTACGAGCAGTACTTC.

The chain has TRBV4-3 and TRBJ1-1; maybe TRBD1 (5 bases). From germline, CDR1 is LGHNA and CDR2 YSLEER. V gave up 1 base and J gave up 3 bases, with 9 bases separating them. CDR3 size: 14 residues. The DNA for the CDR3 is TGCGCCAGCAGCCAAGGGGGGTGGCACACTGAAGCTTTCTTT. Translating gives CASSQGGWHTEAFF.

The V call is TRBV7-8, the J call TRBJ1-1, with TRBD1 matching 9 bases. The V gene end was trimmed by 5 bases and the J gene end by 5 bases; junction bases not matched to a gene: 12. Germline CDR1 reads SGHVS; CDR2 reads FQNEAQ. The CDR3 runs to 16 residues. The CDR3 region has the DNA TGTGCCAGCAGCGCTGGGACAGGGAGAGGTAGTACTGAAGCTTTCTTT. Translation gives CASSAGTGRGSTEAFF.

The V and J genes are TRBV9 and TRBJ1-2; D unclear. The CDR3 consists of 13 residues. CDR1 is SGDLS and CDR2 is YYNGEE in the germline V gene. Trimming shortened V by 1 base and J by 6 bases, and 10 bases separated the two germline ends. CDR3 DNA: TGTGCCAGCAGCGTAAACTTTCGGGATGGCTACACCTTC. Translating gives CASSVNFRDGYTF. The variable domain in full, completed from reference TRBV9 and TRBJ1-2, reads DSGVTQTPKHLITATGQRVTLRCSPRSGDLSVYWYQQSLDQGLQFLIQYYNGEERAKGNILERFSAQQFPDLHSELNLSSLELGDSALYFCASSVNFRDGYTFGSGTRLTVV.

Turning to this clonotype: This may stem from a read error, because a much larger clone lies one nucleotide away. The chain links TRBV6-5 to TRBJ1-5; tentative D call: TRBD1 (6 bases). The CDR3 is 14 residues long. Germline V gene lookup returns CDR1 MNHEY and CDR2 SVGAGI. The CDR3 DNA reads as TGTGCCAGCAGTTCGGGGACAACAGATCAGCCCCGGCATTTT. Protein product: CASSSGTTDQPRHF.

This clonotype was observed at least ten times. The J gene is TRBJ1-4, the V gene TRBV30; D is unclear. Trimming took off 2 bases at V and 7 bases at J, with 11 bases between the two ends. This CDR3 is 13 amino acids long. Germline V lookup: CDR1 GTSNPN, CDR2 SVGIG (reference sequence). The CDR3 sequence: CAWSIKGFEKLFF. CDR3 in DNA: TGTGCCTGGAGTATAAAAGGGTTTGAAAAACTGTTTTTT.

This clonotype was seen just once. The chain has TRBV18 and TRBJ2-3; possible D gene TRBD2, 6 bases. The CDR3 length is 15 residues. From germline, CDR1 is KGHSH and CDR2 LQKENI. Trimming removed 6 bases from V and 5 bases from J, with 18 bases in between. The CDR3: CASSPSTGVVDTQYF. The CDR3 DNA follows: TGTGCCAGCTCGCCATCGACGGGAGTTGTAGATACGCAGTATTTT.

This chain links TRBV7-2 with TRBJ2-1; 13 nucleotides match TRBD2. Trimming cost V 5 bases and J 9 bases; bases outside gene matches: 10. Germline V gene sequence: CDR1 SGHTA, CDR2 FQGNSA. CDR3 length equals 16 residues. DNA of the CDR3: TGTGCCAGCAGCATTACGGGGACTAGCGGGACGGTTGAGCAGTTCTTC. Amino acids: CASSITGTSGTVEQFF.

This clonotype appeared a few times. The V gene is TRBV29-1, the J gene TRBJ2-1; D is undetermined. The CDR3 runs to 12 residues. Germline V CDR1 and CDR2: SQVTM, ANQGSEA. Deletions cut 7 bases from V and 0 bases from J, with 7 bases between. The CDR3 protein is CSGHFSYNEQFF. For the CDR3, the DNA is TGCAGCGGCCACTTCTCCTACAATGAGCAGTTCTTC.

This clonotype was counted at least ten times. V usage is TRBV20-1 and J usage is TRBJ2-5; tentative D call: TRBD1 (5 bases). Germline-derived CDR1 and CDR2 are DFQATT and SNEGSKA (reference sequence). The CDR3 runs to 11 residues. The V end was cut by 6 bases, the J end by 11 bases, with 16 bases between. CDR3 coding DNA: TGCAGTGCAAAGGGGCCTAGTACGCAGTACTTC. Protein: CSAKGPSTQYF.